This T cell receptor beta chain came from a study of CD8 T cells in Susac syndrome. Between the trimmed V and J ends, which lost 3 bases and 11 bases, there was a span of 12 bases. The germline V gene has CDR1 SGHNT and CDR2 YYREEE (reference sequence). The CDR3 has 12 amino acids. cDNA came from about 0.5 to 1 ug RNA primed by random hexamers. The method of amplification for TCR beta CDR3 was immunoSEQ multiplex PCR, covering 54 Vbeta and 13 Jbeta. From the immunoSEQ multiplex PCR reads, TCRdb called clonotypes with MiXCR, one entry per CDR3 protein. The profile shows about 120,000 distinct CDR3 sequences, about 93% of them singletons. The sequenced target, TCR beta, came from blood CD8+ and CD4+ T cells. It was negative isolation that provided the CD8+ and CD4+ T cells, whereas TEMRA cells were enriched by FACS.

V and J are TRBV5-4 and TRBJ2-1; tentative D call: TRBD1 (5 bases). Source material: CD4+ T cells from PBMCs. This clonotype originated in a human donor in good health. As DNA, the CDR3 is TGTGCCAGCAGCTATACAGGTTCTAAGCAGTTCTTC. Amino acid sequence: CASSYTGSKQFF.